The clone carrying this T cell receptor (beta chain) was detected only a few times. The antigen remains unidentified. The data were taken from a study of beta chain features in type 1 diabetes. Study-level results: Whether HLA type influences TCRB rearrangement remained unresolved here. There was a moderate but significant shortening of TCRB CDR3s in all four CD4+ subsets of Type 1 diabetes patients. For cells with high TCR expression, cDNA sequencing could yield over-representation.

The CDR3 runs to 14 residues. V was shortened by 2 bases and J by 4 bases, with 9 bases between the two germline ends. Germline V CDR1 and CDR2: GTSNPN, SVGIG (reference sequence). Reverse transcription of all isolated RNA meant that expressed TCRB transcripts were sequenced. The table came from immunoSEQ multiplex PCR; TCRdb's copy has only in-frame clones and leaves some out. This table has 150,000 to 200,000 clones, roughly 63% appearing once. The source is a man in his thirties or forties with type 1 diabetes. Sequenced sample: naive CD4+ T cells from blood. The chain has TRBV30 and TRBJ2-6; weak D call: TRBD2 (5 bases). The CDR3: CAWSLAEGANVLTF. The CDR3 DNA reads TGTGCCTGGAGTCTAGCAGAGGGGGCCAACGTCCTGACTTTC. The full variable domain, in which reference TRBV30 and TRBJ2-6 provide the parts outside the CDR3, is SQTIHQWPATLVQPVGSPLSLECTVEGTSNPNLYWYRQAAGRGLQLLFYSVGIGQISSEVPQNLSASRPQDRQFILSSKKLLLSDSGFYLCAWSLAEGANVLTFGAGSRLTVL.